What follows are 6 T cell receptor beta chains derived from one specimen sequenced in a study of PD-1 blockade in classical Hodgkin lymphoma (dated by TCRdb to the early 2020s). In light of the paper, this sample's time point label describes: cycle 4 day 1 (C4D1), after less than seven weeks of nivolumab. All trial patients had relapsed after autologous stem cell transplantation, with cohorts A, B and C differing in prior brentuximab vedotin exposure. The method behind the library was the immunoSEQ multiplex PCR assay. TCRdb stores this immuneACCESS table with in-frame sequences only. Part of the clones is absent; in the studies checked, under half of the shortfall reflects unresolved V genes, and no reason is known for the rest. The sample profile shows tens of thousands of clones; nearly 80% of them were found once. Of the sample, around 20% is held by the ten largest clones. The sequencing here drew on peripheral blood mononuclear cells (PBMCs), taken before the fourth cycle of nivolumab. The source of these receptors is a human donor with classical Hodgkin lymphoma.

The chain couples TRBV29-1 to TRBJ2-1; TRBD1 matches 7 bases. Germline-derived CDR1 and CDR2 are SQVTM and ANQGSEA. The ends lost 3 bases at V and 8 bases at J; junction bases unmatched: 16. This CDR3 has 16 amino acids. The CDR3 bases are TGCAGCGTTGATTCTTTAAGGGACAGCAGTGTCCATGAGCAGTTCTTC. Translation: CSVDSLRDSSVHEQFF.

The chain combines TRBV4-1 with TRBJ1-1; D ambiguous. Trimming pared 6 bases from V and 2 bases from J, leaving 13 bases between. Germline V gene data show CDR1 as MGHRA and CDR2 as YSYEKL. This CDR3 contains 14 residues. The CDR3 reads CASSQQISNTEAFF. DNA for the CDR3: TGCGCCAGCAGTCAACAGATTTCCAACACTGAAGCTTTCTTT.

This sequence joins TRBV11-3 and TRBJ2-3; D gene ambiguous. Germline CDR1 is SGHNT and CDR2 is YENEEA. This CDR3 region has 14 residues. Deletions cut 3 bases from V and 2 bases from J, with 9 bases between. The CDR3 protein is CASSLGSATDTQYF. The CDR3, as DNA: TGTGCCAGCAGCTTGGGTTCGGCCACAGATACGCAGTATTTT.

The genes are TRBV12-5 and TRBJ2-5, with D hard to call. There are 12 residues in the CDR3. Trimming took off 7 bases at V and 4 bases at J, with 10 bases between the two ends. Germline-derived CDR1 and CDR2 are LGHNT and FRNRAP. In DNA, the CDR3 is TGTGCTAGTGTGTCTGTACGAGAGACCCAGTACTTC. Its translation: CASVSVRETQYF.

A few counts support this clone. The rearrangement joins TRBV6-1 to TRBJ1-5, with 10 bases that match TRBD1. Germline V CDR1 and CDR2: MNHNS, SASEGT. The CDR3 extends over 15 amino acids. J was trimmed by 4 bases and V by 6 bases; bases with no gene match: 6. The DNA for the CDR3 is TGTGCCAGCAGGGGGGGGACAGGGGTGAATCAGCCCCAGCATTTT. Protein: CASRGGTGVNQPQHF.

This clone came up once. The CDR3 reads CASSQGQGKTYEQYF. The CDR3 DNA follows: TGTGCCAGCAGCCAGGGACAGGGAAAAACCTACGAGCAGTACTTC. The chain employs TRBV5-6 and TRBJ2-7, with 9 bases that match TRBD1. This CDR3 is 15 amino acids long. Trimming at V came to 4 bases and at J to 2 bases, leaving 7 bases not matched to a gene. Germline V gene lookup returns CDR1 SGHDT and CDR2 YYEEEE.